Each of the 4 T cell receptor beta chains below was sequenced from the same sample in a study of OX40 agonist ivuxolimab in advanced cancers. Repertoires were generated with immunoSEQ multiplex PCR, while TCRdb's copy carries only in-frame clones and drops some. The sample includes some 15,000 clones, about 81% of them seen just once. The specimen was CD4+ or CD8+ T cells sorted from blood, collected in a trial of the OX40 agonist ivuxolimab. These TCRs come from an adult with an advanced solid tumor such as melanoma, head and neck, liver or kidney cancer.

The chain is built from TRBV28 and TRBJ2-2, with 8 bases fitting TRBD2. Trimming removed 3 bases from V and 5 bases from J; junction bases left unmatched: 8. Germline assignment: CDR1 MDHEN and CDR2 SYDVKM. CDR3 length equals 16 residues. The CDR3 here is CASSFYGRVITGELFF. The DNA of the CDR3 is TGTGCCAGCAGTTTTTACGGGAGGGTTATAACCGGGGAGCTGTTTTTT. The variable domain in full, with the rest retrieved from reference TRBV28 and TRBJ2-2, is DVKVTQSSRYLVKRTGEKVFLECVQDMDHENMFWYRQDPGLGLRLIYFSYDVKMKEKGDIPEGYSVSREKKERFSLILESASTNQTSMYLCASSFYGRVITGELFFGEGSRLTVL.

This chain joins TRBV6-6 and TRBJ2-5; D might be TRBD2 (6 bases). Trimming took 4 bases from V and 0 from J, leaving 12 bases between them. CDR1 and CDR2 (germline): MNHNY, SVGAGI (reference sequence). The CDR3 consists of 15 residues. CDR3 residues: CASSFWTGDQETQYF. CDR3 DNA sequence: TGTGCCAGCAGTTTTTGGACGGGGGACCAAGAGACCCAGTACTTC.

The V call is TRBV11-2, the J call TRBJ2-6, with D tentatively TRBD2 (6 bases). This CDR3 is 16 amino acids long. Germline V gives CDR1 SGHAT, CDR2 FQNNGV. Between the trimmed V and J ends, which lost 1 base and 2 bases, there was a span of 9 bases. CDR3 coding DNA: TGTGCCAGCAGCTTAGGGTGGAGGGCTGGGGCCAACGTCCTGACTTTC. Translating it yields CASSLGWRAGANVLTF.

About this clone: At one end, the junction sequence differs from germline, possibly due to a read error. The CDR3: CASSLKFTAWPHKEQFF. CDR3 nucleotides: TGTGCCAGCAGCTTAAAGTTTACGGCGTGGCCCCACAAGGAGCAGTTCTTC. The chain links TRBV7-3 to TRBJ2-1; D is ambiguous. This CDR3 is 17 amino acids long. The germline CDR1 and CDR2 sequences are SGHTA and FQGTGA. Variable domain in full (rest from reference TRBV7-3 and TRBJ2-1): GAGVSQTPSNKVTEKGKYVELRCDPISGHTALYWYRQSLGQGPEFLIYFQGTGAADDSGLPNDRFFAVRPEGSVSTLKIQRTERGDSAVYLCASSLKFTAWPHKEQFFGPGTRLTVL.